This entry is about one TCR beta chain. Its antigen is currently unknown. A junction boundary mismatches the germline segment, possibly from a read error. This entry comes from a study of blood T cells in healthy people across ages. General study points: Without sorted subsets, naive and antigen-experienced compartments could not be conclusively compared. As naive T cell percentage varied, TCR beta diversity correlated strongly with it.

PBMCs were isolated at a quantity of at least 6.5 million per sample. A second PCR, run for roughly 7 to 11 cycles, used a sample-barcoded 5' primer plus a J-beta primer mix. Each cDNA molecule carried a tag from a template-switch adaptor that contained 12 random nucleotides. TCRdb ran MiXCR on the 5' RACE reads and lists one entry per CDR3 protein. The sample yields about 1.7 million distinct CDR3 sequences, about 30% seen once. Germline CDR1 reads MNHEY; CDR2 reads SVGAGI. The CDR3 is made up of 13 amino acids. This TCR was sampled from a woman aged 25 to 45 in good health. Input material: blood. The chain links TRBV6-5 to TRBJ1-2; the D gene is possibly TRBD1 (5 bases). The CDR3 reads CTSSRQSDYGYTF. Here the CDR3 DNA reads TGTACCAGCAGTCGACAGAGTGACTATGGCTACACCTTC.